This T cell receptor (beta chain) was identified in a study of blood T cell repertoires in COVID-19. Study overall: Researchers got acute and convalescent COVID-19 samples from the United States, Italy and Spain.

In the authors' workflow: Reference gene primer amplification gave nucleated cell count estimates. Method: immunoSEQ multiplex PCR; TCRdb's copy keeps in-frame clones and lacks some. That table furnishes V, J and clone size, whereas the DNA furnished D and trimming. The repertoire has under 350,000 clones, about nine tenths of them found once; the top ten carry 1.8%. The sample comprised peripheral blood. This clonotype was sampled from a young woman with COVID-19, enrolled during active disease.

The CDR3, as DNA: TGTGCCAGCAGCCCGGGACAGTCGAGAAACACCATATATTTT. Translated: CASSPGQSRNTIYF. The V gene is TRBV28, the J gene TRBJ1-3; 7 bases fit TRBD1. CDR3 length: 14 amino acids. The V segment lost 6 bases and the J segment 5 bases; nucleotides outside the gene matches: 7. CDR1 and CDR2 from the germline V gene are MDHEN and SYDVKM.